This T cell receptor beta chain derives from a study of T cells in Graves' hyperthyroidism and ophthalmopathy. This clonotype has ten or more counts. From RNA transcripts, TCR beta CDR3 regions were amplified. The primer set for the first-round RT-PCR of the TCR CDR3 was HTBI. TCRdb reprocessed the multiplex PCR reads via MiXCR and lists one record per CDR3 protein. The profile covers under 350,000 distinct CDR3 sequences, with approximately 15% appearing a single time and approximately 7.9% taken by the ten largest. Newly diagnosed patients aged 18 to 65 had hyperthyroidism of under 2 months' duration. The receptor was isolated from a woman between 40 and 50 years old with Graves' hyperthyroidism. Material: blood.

The CDR3 here is CASSFSSGATGELFF. The CDR3 bases are TGTGCCAGCAGTTTCTCTAGCGGGGCCACCGGGGAGCTGTTTTTT. V is TRBV28 and J is TRBJ2-2; 9 positions agree with TRBD2. The CDR3 sequence is 15 residues long. The junction had 3 bases not matched to a gene; V was cut back by 3 bases and J by 4 bases. Looked up from germline, CDR1 is MDHEN and CDR2 is SYDVKM.